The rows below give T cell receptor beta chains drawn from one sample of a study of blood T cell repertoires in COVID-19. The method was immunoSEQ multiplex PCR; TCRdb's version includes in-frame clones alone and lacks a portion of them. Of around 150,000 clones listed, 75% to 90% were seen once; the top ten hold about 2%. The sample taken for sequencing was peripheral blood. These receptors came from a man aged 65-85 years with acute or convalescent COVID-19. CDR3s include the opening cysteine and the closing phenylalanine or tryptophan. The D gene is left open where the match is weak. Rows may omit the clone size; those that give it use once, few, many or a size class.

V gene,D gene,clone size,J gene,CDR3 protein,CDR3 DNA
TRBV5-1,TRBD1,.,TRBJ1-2,CASSLRTGLRGPGYTF,TGCGCCAGCAGCTTGAGGACAGGTCTACGGGGACCCGGTTACACCTTC
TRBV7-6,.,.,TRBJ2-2,CASRDSRNTGELFF,TGTGCCAGCAGGGACTCGAGGAACACCGGGGAGCTGTTTTTT
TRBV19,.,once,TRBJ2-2,CASSIEPRASTGELFF,TGTGCCAGTAGTATAGAGCCCAGGGCTAGCACCGGGGAGCTGTTTTTT
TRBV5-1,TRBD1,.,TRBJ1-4,CASSVGQGYEKLFF,TGCGCCAGCAGCGTGGGACAGGGTTATGAAAAACTGTTTTTT
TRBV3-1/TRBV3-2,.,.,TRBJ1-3,CASSPGGVAGNTIYF,TGTGCCAGCAGCCCCGGGGGAGTTGCGGGAAACACCATATATTTT
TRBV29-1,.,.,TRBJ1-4,CSGLGGSTNEKLFF,TGCAGCGGCCTGGGGGGTTCAACTAATGAAAAACTGTTTTTT
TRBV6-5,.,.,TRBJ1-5,CASRSGPNQPQHF,TGTGCCAGCAGGTCAGGGCCAAATCAGCCCCAGCATTTT
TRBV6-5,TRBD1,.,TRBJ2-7,CASRRKTGDSHEQYF,TGTGCCAGCAGGCGAAAGACAGGGGACTCGCACGAGCAGTACTTC
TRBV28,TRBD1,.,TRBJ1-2,CASSPGDRGYGYTF,TGTGCCAGCAGTCCGGGGGACAGGGGTTATGGCTACACCTTC
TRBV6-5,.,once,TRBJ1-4,CASGAVRHEKLFF,TGTGCCAGCGGAGCAGTTCGTCATGAAAAACTGTTTTTT
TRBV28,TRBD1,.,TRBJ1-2,CASSGGGTGPNYGYTF,TGTGCCAGCAGTGGGGGCGGGACAGGACCTAACTATGGCTACACCTTC
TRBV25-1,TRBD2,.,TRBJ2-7,CASSENSGRDAEQYF,TGTGCCAGCAGTGAAAACAGCGGGAGGGACGCCGAGCAGTACTTC